This T cell receptor beta chain emerged from a study of STAT5B mutations in CD4+ large granular lymphocyte leukemia. Whole-study findings and limits: Without putative leukemic clones, patient CD4-sorted repertoires remained more clonal than healthy CD4+ repertoires. Without HLA matching, higher CD4+ than CD8+ T-LGLL clonality could reflect small sample size.

Data came from immunoSEQ multiplex PCR; TCRdb stores just in-frame clones and leaves some out. The sample yields fewer than 45,000 clones, about 81% seen once. As for this clone: Its antigen is as yet unknown.

CDR3 length: 11 amino acids. V shed 4 bases and J shed 2 bases, with 3 bases lying between them. Germline values: CDR1 SGHDT, CDR2 YYEEEE. This TCR was sampled from a human donor in good health. Sequencing used CD4+ T cells from blood buffy coats. The chain couples TRBV5-6 to TRBJ1-2; no clear D. CDR3 bases: TGTGCCAGCAGCACCAACTATGGCTACACCTTC. Translation gives CASSTNYGYTF.